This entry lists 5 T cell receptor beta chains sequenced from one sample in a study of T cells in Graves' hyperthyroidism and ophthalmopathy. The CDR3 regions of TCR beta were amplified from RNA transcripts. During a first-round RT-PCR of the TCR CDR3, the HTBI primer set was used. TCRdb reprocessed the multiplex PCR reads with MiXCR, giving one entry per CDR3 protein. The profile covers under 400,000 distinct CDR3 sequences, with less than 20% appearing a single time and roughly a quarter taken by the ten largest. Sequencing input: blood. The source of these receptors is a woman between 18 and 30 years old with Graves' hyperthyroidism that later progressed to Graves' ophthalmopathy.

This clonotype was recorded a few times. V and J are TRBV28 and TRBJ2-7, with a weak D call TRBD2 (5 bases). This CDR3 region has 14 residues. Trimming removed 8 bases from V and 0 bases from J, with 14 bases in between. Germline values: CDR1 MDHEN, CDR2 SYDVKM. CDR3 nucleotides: TGTGCCAGCGGGAGCGACCTCAGCTCCTACGAGCAGTACTTC. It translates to CASGSDLSSYEQYF.

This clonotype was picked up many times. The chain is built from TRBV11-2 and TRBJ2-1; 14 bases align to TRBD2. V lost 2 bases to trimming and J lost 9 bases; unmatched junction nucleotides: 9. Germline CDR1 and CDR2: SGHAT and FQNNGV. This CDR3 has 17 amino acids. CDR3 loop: CASSLIPGLAGVGEQFF. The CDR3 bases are TGTGCCAGCAGCTTAATCCCGGGACTAGCGGGAGTGGGTGAGCAGTTCTTC.

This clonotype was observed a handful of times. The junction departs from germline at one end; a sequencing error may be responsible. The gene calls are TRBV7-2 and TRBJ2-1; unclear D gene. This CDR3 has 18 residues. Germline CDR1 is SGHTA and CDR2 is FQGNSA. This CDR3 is CASSLDMPDMFSYNEQFF. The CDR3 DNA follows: TGTGCCAGCAGTTTAGATATGCCAGACATGTTCTCCTACAATGAGCAGTTCTTC.

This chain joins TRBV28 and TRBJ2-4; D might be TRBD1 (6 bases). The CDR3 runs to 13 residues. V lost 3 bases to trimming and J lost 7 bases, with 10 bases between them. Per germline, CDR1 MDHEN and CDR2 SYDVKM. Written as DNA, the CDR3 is TGTGCCAGCAGTTTGGAAAGGGGGAACATTCAGTACTTC. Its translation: CASSLERGNIQYF.

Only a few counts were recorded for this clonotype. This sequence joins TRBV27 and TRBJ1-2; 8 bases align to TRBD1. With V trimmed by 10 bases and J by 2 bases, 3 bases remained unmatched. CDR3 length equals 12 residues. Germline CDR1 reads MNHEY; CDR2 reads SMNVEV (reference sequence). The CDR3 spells CATWTGNYGYTF. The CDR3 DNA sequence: TGTGCCACTTGGACAGGGAACTATGGCTACACCTTC.